Reported below is one T cell receptor (beta chain). This sample was included in a study of blood T cell repertoires in COVID-19. Study-level information: Collection of acute and convalescent COVID-19 samples took place in the United States, Italy and Spain. Nucleic acid was either cDNA or gDNA, and it came from T cells, B-cell-depleted T cells, or PBMCs.

Trimming cost V 5 bases and J 5 bases, with 9 bases left between them. This CDR3 comprises 13 residues. Germline-derived CDR1 and CDR2 are SEHNR and FQNEAQ (reference sequence). Authors' processing steps: Nucleated cell counts were estimated from reference gene primer amplification. Libraries were prepared by immunoSEQ multiplex PCR; TCRdb keeps only in-frame clonotypes and omits some of them. V and J calls and clone size are those listed in that table; D and trimming were worked out from the DNA. Of 50,000 to 70,000 clones detected, 80% to 95% appear once; the ten largest clones hold approximately 15%.

The sequenced sample was peripheral blood. The clonotype originates from a human donor with active COVID-19. The donor label of this sample is uncertain. The V gene is TRBV7-9, the J gene TRBJ2-2; D might be TRBD1 (6 bases). CDR3 nucleotides: TGTGCCAGCAGCGGGGGCCCAACCGGGGAGCTGTTTTTT. As protein: CASSGGPTGELFF.